This TCR beta chain was observed in a study of blood T cell repertoires in COVID-19 (dated by TCRdb to 2020 to 2021). For context, the study as a whole: Samples from collaborators originated in the United States, Italy and Spain and spanned both the acute and convalescent phases of COVID-19. The prospective study material was composed of cDNA or gDNA derived from T cells, B-cell-depleted T cells, or PBMCs. Deeply sampled blood TCRbeta repertoires from subjects exposed to, actively infected with, or recovered from COVID-19 were included in the dataset. The repertoires were released in a freely available public database meant as a resource for research on the immune response to SARS-CoV-2. The samples were drawn from two sources: the first 160 participants of the ongoing ImmuneRACE study, and about 1,300 subjects contributed by 6 global collaborators. Sample metadata almost always included a de-identified subject ID, COVID-19 status, age in years and sex. HLA class I and class II types, where available, came from metadata supplied by the sample provider rather than from assay-based typing. The paper's findings and limits, for the study overall: Clinical and demographic metadata were provided uncurated, with the amount varying by source and participant.

TCRbeta CDR3 regions were amplified from genomic DNA using the immunoSEQ Assay, a bias-controlled multiplex PCR. As for the authors' bioinformatics: Nucleated cell counts per sample were estimated from amplification of reference gene primers within the assay. To quantify the absolute abundance of each unique TCRbeta CDR3 rearrangement, sequence reads were collapsed and filtered. Productive Simpson clonality was computed per sample as the square root of Simpson's diversity index over productive rearrangements. In its TCRdb copy, this immuneACCESS table keeps in-frame sequences only and misses some clones. Where compared with another copy, unresolved V genes explain less than half of these, and the others have no known cause. For V, J and clone size, that table is used; D and trimming come from the DNA. Across this sample there are 9,000 to 13,000 clones, with 70% to 90% seen only once. Roughly 13% of the sample rests with the top ten.

The germline V gene (reference sequence) specifies SGHNT as CDR1 and YYREEE as CDR2. From the cysteine up to the phenylalanine, the CDR3 has a length of 16 residues. The CDR3 DNA has 48 bases and is translated from base 1. For this chain, trimming is 5 bases at the V end and 0 bases at the J end, and the number of junction bases without a gene match is 7. Collaborating institutions collected whole blood in K2EDTA tubes following their own protocols. Collaborator samples were shipped for TCRbeta analysis as frozen whole blood, isolated PBMCs, or DNA extracted from either sample type. As regards this clone: Its antigen remains undetermined. Base qualities were left out, and no much larger clone turns up one base away.

Specimen: peripheral blood. The receptor chain draws on TRBV5-4 and TRBJ2-7; 11 junctional bases match TRBD1. This TCR was recovered from a human donor in a cohort sampled during active COVID-19. The nucleotides read TGTGCCAGCAGACCTGACGGGACAGGGGGCTCCTACGAGCAGTACTTC. It encodes CASRPDGTGGSYEQYF.